The clone carrying this TCR beta chain was recorded many times. Its antigen is unknown. Flow cytometry had shown expanded CD8+CD57+ cells in the patients chosen for sequencing. The sample originates from a study of CD8+CD57+ T cells in acquired aplastic anemia. It was genomic DNA that served as the template for profiling TCR beta VDJ and CDR3. TCRdb analysed the reads with MiXCR anew, one entry per CDR3 protein. The table lists over 250,000 distinct CDR3 sequences, under 65% of them singletons. Regarding the study as a whole: Both patients and controls carried the same twenty-nine CD8+ CDR3 sequences.

The origin of this receptor is a human donor with aplastic anemia. Sequenced sample: sorted CD4+, CD8+, or CD8+CD57+ T cells (not recorded which) from PBMCs.

The CDR3 coding sequence is TGTGCCAGCAGCTTGGTCGGGGCGCGTGAGCAGTTCTTC. Amino acid sequence: CASSLVGAREQFF. The chain couples TRBV5-5 to TRBJ2-1; D tentatively fits TRBD1 or TRBD2 (5 bases each). The CDR3 runs to 13 residues. Trimming cost V 0 bases and J 9 bases, with 10 bases left between them. Looked up from germline, CDR1 is SGHKS and CDR2 is YYEKEE (reference sequence).